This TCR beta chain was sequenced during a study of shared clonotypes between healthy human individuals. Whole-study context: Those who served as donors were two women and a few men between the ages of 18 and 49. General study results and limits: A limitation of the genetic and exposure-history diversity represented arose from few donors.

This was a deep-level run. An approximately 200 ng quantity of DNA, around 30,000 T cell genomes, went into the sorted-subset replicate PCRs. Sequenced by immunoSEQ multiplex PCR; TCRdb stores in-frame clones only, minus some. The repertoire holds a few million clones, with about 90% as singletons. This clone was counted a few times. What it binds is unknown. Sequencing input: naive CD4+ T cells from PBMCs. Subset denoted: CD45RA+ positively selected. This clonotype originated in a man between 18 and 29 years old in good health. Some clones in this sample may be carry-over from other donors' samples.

The CDR3 region is CASSLVQTNYGYTF. The CDR3 DNA is TGTGCCAGCAGCTTAGTCCAGACCAACTATGGCTACACCTTC. The chain joins TRBV7-9 to TRBJ1-2, with D uncertain. The CDR3 sequence is 14 residues long. Germline values: CDR1 SEHNR, CDR2 FQNEAQ (reference sequence). V was trimmed by 1 base and J by 2 bases, leaving 8 bases between them.